The 12 T cell receptor beta chains below were found in one sample sequenced in a study of spatial heterogeneity in lung cancer. Time point: sample taken at primary tumor resection. TCRdb itself ran the 5' RACE reads through MiXCR, one entry per CDR3 protein. The data contain tens of thousands of distinct CDR3 sequences, 7.5% to 9.5% of them singletons. Source: PBMCs, taken at surgery. The receptors stem from a male donor with early-stage non-small cell lung cancer.

The rearrangement joins TRBV5-6 to TRBJ1-2, with D unresolved. The CDR3 has 12 residues. Trimming pared 7 bases from V and 5 bases from J, leaving 12 bases between. The V gene's germline CDR1 is SGHDT and CDR2 YYEEEE. The CDR3 bases are TGTGCCAGCTCCCTTAATCGGTATGGCTACACCTTC. Amino acid sequence: CASSLNRYGYTF.

This clonotype has just a few counts. The gene calls are TRBV29-1 and TRBJ1-6; possibly TRBD1 for D (6 bases). V was shortened by 4 bases and J by 6 bases, with 10 bases between the two germline ends. This CDR3 is built from 13 residues. Looked up from germline, CDR1 is SQVTM and CDR2 is ANQGSEA. For the CDR3, the DNA is TGCAGCGTTGGGGGGCAGAGTAATTCACCCCTCCACTTT. Its translation: CSVGGQSNSPLHF.

This clonotype was seen many times. DNA of the CDR3: TGCGCCAGCAGTGAGTCGAAGCGGAGCTCCTACAATGAGCAGTTCTTC. Protein sequence: CASSESKRSSYNEQFF. The V call is TRBV10-2, the J call TRBJ2-1; perhaps TRBD2 as D (5 bases). Germline assignment: CDR1 WSHSY and CDR2 SAAADI. The CDR3 is made up of 16 amino acids. V lost 0 bases and J 0 bases, leaving 9 bases between the germline ends.

This clonotype occurred many times. This sequence joins TRBV29-1 and TRBJ2-3; 12 bases match TRBD2. The germline V gene has CDR1 SQVTM and CDR2 ANQGSEA. The CDR3 runs 14 residues. The ends lost 7 bases at V and 2 bases at J; junction bases unmatched: 4. The CDR3 here is CSERLAGVTDTQYF. DNA for the CDR3: TGCAGCGAAAGACTAGCGGGAGTCACAGATACGCAGTATTTT.

This clonotype was seen only a few times. This rearrangement joins TRBV29-1 to TRBJ2-3; 14 positions agree with TRBD2. Germline V lookup: CDR1 SQVTM, CDR2 ANQGSEA. The CDR3 has 15 residues. V lost 5 bases to trimming and J lost 7 bases; unmatched junction nucleotides: 8. As DNA, the CDR3 is TGCAGCGTTATAGGGACTAGCGGGAGTTCGTATACGCAGTATTTT. Translation gives CSVIGTSGSSYTQYF.

V usage is TRBV5-1 and J usage is TRBJ2-1, with 11 bases aligning to TRBD1. The CDR3 sequence is 20 residues long. J gave up 2 bases and V 3 bases, and 16 bases lay outside the gene matches. Germline lookup yields CDR1 SGHRS and CDR2 YFSETQ. The CDR3 DNA follows: TGCGCCAGCAGCTCCCTCGGGGTACCGGGACAGGGGGGAACCTACAATGAGCAGTTCTTC. This sequence encodes CASSSLGVPGQGGTYNEQFF.

This clonotype was picked up many times. The chain joins TRBV20-1 to TRBJ2-3; 7 nucleotides match TRBD2. After removal of 5 bases from V and 0 bases from J, the junction contained 8 bases not matched to a gene. The CDR3 runs 15 residues. Germline V gene data show CDR1 as DFQATT and CDR2 as SNEGSKA (reference sequence). CDR3 residues: CSAGGGELSTDTQYF. DNA for the CDR3: TGCAGTGCTGGCGGGGGTGAGCTAAGCACAGATACGCAGTATTTT.

This sequence joins TRBV12-5 and TRBJ2-1, with D perhaps given as TRBD1 or TRBD2 (5 bases each). Germline V gives CDR1 LGHNT, CDR2 FRNRAP. Trimming shortened V by 3 bases and J by 4 bases, and 10 bases separated the two germline ends. The CDR3 extends over 14 amino acids. CDR3 region: CASGFGTLYNEQFF. DNA for the CDR3: TGTGCTAGTGGTTTCGGGACCCTTTACAATGAGCAGTTCTTC.

The rearrangement links TRBV5-1 to TRBJ1-5, with D tentatively TRBD1 (5 bases). Germline V gene lookup returns CDR1 SGHRS and CDR2 YFSETQ. This CDR3 is built from 15 residues. The V and J ends lost 0 bases and 1 base respectively, with 8 bases between them. This CDR3 is CASSLGDASNQPQHF. CDR3 DNA: TGCGCCAGCAGCTTGGGGGACGCCAGCAATCAGCCCCAGCATTTT.

V gene TRBV30 combines with J gene TRBJ1-5; D gene ambiguous. V dropped 2 bases and J dropped 3 bases, with 8 bases sitting between them. Germline values: CDR1 GTSNPN, CDR2 SVGIG (reference sequence). There are 13 residues in the CDR3. CDR3 nucleotides: TGTGCCTGGAGTTTCGGACTCAATCAGCCCCAGCATTTT. Translated, it gives CAWSFGLNQPQHF.

This clonotype showed up many times. This rearrangement joins TRBV29-1 to TRBJ1-4; D not certain. The CDR3 extends over 13 amino acids. Trimming stripped 1 base from V and 5 bases from J, with 8 bases between. Germline V gene data show CDR1 as SQVTM and CDR2 as ANQGSEA. This CDR3 is CSVEGGRNEKLFF. The CDR3 region has the DNA TGCAGCGTTGAAGGGGGTCGGAATGAAAAACTGTTTTTT.

This clonotype appeared many times. The gene calls are TRBV4-3 and TRBJ2-1, with D hard to call. The germline V gene encodes CDR1 LGHNA and CDR2 YSLEER. This CDR3 spans 15 amino acids. V lost 0 bases and J lost 7, with 13 bases in between. CDR3 amino acids: CASSQEGYASNEQFF. In nucleotides, the CDR3 is TGCGCCAGCAGCCAAGAAGGTTACGCGAGTAATGAGCAGTTCTTC.